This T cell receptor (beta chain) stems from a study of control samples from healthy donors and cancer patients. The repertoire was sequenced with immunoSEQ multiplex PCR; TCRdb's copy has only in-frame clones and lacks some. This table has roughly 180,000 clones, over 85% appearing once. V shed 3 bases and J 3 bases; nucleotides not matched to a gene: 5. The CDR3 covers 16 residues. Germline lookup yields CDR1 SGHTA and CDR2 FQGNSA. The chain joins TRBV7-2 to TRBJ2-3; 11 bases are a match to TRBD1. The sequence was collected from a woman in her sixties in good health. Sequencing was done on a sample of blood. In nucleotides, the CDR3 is TGTGCCAGCAGCTTGTGGGACAGGGGGAGGACAGATACGCAGTATTTT. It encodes CASSLWDRGRTDTQYF.